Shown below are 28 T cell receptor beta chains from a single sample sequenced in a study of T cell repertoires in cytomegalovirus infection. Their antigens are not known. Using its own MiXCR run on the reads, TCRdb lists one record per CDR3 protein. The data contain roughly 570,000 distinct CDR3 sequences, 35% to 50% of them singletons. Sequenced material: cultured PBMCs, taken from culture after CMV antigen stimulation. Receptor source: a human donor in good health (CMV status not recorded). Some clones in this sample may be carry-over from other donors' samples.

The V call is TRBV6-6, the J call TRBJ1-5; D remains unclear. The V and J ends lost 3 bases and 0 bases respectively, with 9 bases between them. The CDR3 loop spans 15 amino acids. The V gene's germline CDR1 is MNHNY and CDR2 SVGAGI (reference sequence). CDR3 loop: CASSYLGPSNQPQHF. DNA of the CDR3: TGTGCCAGCAGTTATTTAGGACCTAGCAATCAGCCCCAGCATTTT.

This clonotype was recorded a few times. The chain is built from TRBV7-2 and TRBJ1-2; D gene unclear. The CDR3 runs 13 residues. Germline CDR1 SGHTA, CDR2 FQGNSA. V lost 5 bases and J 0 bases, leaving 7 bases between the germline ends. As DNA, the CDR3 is TGTGCCAGCAGCCGAAATACTAACTATGGCTACACCTTC. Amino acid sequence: CASSRNTNYGYTF.

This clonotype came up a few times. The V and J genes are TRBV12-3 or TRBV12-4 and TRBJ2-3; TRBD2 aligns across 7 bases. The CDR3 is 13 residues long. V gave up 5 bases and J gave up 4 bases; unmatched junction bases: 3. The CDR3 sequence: CASSIGLADTQYF. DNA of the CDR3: TGTGCCAGCAGTATTGGACTAGCAGATACGCAGTATTTT.

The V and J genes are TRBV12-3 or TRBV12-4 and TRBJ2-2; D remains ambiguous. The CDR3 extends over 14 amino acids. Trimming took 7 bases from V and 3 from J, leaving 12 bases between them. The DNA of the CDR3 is TGTGCCAGCACTCGCACTTCTTACACCGGGGAGCTGTTTTTT. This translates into CASTRTSYTGELFF.

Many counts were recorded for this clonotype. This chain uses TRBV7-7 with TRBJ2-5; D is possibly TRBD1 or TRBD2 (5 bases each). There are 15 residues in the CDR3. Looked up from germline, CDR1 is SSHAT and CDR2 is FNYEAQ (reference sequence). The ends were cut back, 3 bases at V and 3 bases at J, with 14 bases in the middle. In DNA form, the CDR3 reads TGTGCCAGCAGCTTGAGCCCCCGAGGGGAAGAGACCCAGTACTTC. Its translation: CASSLSPRGEETQYF.

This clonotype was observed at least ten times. As DNA, the CDR3 is TGTGCCAGCAGCCCATTCGACGGTCTCTACGAGCAGTACTTC. Translating it yields CASSPFDGLYEQYF. V gene TRBV7-2 combines with J gene TRBJ2-7; D is uncertain. Trimming shortened V by 5 bases and J by 3 bases, and 14 bases separated the two germline ends. CDR1 SGHTA and CDR2 FQGNSA come from the germline V gene. CDR3 size: 14 residues.

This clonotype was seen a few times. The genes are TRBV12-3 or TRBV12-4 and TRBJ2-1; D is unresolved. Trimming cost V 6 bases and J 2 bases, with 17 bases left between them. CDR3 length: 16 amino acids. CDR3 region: CASRNRATPPYNEQFF. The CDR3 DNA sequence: TGTGCCAGCAGAAACCGGGCCACACCGCCCTACAATGAGCAGTTCTTC.

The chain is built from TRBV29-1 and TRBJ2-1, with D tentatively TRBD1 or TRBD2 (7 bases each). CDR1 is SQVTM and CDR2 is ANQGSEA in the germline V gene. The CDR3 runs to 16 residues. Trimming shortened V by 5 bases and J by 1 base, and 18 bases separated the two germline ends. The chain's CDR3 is CSVQGGEGLSYNEQFF. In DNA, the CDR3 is TGCAGCGTTCAGGGGGGAGAGGGACTATCCTACAATGAGCAGTTCTTC.

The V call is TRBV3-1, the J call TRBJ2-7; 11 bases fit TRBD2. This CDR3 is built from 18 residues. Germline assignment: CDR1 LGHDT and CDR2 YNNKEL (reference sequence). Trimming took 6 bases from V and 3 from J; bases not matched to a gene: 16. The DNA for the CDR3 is TGTGCCAGCAGTCGCGGACTAGCGGGCGCCCCAATCTTCTACGAGCAGTACTTC. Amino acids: CASSRGLAGAPIFYEQYF.

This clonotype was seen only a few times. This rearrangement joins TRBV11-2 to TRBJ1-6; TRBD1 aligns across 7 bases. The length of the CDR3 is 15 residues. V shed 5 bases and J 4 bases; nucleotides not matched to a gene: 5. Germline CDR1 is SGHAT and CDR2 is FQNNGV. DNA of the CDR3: TGTGCCAGCAGCGTAGGGACAGTGTATAATTCACCCCTCCACTTT. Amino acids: CASSVGTVYNSPLHF.

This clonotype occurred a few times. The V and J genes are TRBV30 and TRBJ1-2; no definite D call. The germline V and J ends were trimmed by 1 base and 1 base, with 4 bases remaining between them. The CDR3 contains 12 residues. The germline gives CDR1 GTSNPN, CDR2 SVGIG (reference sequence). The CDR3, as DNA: TGTGCCTGGAGTGCCAATAACTATGGCTACACCTTC. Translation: CAWSANNYGYTF.

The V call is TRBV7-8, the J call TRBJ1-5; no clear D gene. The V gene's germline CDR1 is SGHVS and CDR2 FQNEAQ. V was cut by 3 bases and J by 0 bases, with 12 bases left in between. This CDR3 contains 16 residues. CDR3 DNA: TGTGCCAGCAGCTTGAACGGACTATATAGCAATCAGCCCCAGCATTTT. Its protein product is CASSLNGLYSNQPQHF.

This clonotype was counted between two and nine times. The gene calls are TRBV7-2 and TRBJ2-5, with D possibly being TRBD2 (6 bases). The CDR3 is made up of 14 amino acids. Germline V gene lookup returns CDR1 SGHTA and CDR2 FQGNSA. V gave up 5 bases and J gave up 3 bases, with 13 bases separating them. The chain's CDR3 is CASSQAAGKETQYF. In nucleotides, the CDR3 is TGTGCCAGCAGCCAGGCTGCGGGGAAAGAGACCCAGTACTTC.

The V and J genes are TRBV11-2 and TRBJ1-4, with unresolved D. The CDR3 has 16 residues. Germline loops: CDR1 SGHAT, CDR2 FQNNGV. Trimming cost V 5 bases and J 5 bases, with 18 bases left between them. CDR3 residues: CASSTWPRGENEKLFF. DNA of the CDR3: TGTGCCAGCAGCACCTGGCCCAGAGGAGAGAATGAAAAACTGTTTTTT.

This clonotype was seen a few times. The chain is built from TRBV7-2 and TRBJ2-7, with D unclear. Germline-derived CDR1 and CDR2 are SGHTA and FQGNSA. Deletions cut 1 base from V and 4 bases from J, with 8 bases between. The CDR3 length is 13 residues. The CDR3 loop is CASSLVLLYEQYF. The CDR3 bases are TGTGCCAGCAGCTTAGTTCTCCTGTACGAGCAGTACTTC.

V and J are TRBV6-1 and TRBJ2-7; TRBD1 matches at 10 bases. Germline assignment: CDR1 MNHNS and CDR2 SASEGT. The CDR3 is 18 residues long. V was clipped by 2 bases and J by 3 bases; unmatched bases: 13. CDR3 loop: CASSELGTGVDLSYEQYF. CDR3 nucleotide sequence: TGTGCCAGCAGTGAACTGGGGACAGGGGTAGACTTGAGCTACGAGCAGTACTTC.

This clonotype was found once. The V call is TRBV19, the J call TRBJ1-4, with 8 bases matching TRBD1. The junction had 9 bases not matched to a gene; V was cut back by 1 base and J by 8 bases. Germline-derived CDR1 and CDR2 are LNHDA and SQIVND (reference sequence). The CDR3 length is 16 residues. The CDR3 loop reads CASSIARGQDREKLFF. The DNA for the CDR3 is TGTGCCAGTAGTATAGCCCGGGGACAGGATCGAGAAAAACTGTTTTTT.

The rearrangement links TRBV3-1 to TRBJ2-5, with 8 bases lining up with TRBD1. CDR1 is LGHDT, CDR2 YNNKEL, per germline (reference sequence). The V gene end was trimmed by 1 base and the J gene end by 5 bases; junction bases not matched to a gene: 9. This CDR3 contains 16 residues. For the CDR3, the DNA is TGTGCCAGCAGCCAAGGGACAGGGTGGAGGACGGAGACCCAGTACTTC. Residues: CASSQGTGWRTETQYF.

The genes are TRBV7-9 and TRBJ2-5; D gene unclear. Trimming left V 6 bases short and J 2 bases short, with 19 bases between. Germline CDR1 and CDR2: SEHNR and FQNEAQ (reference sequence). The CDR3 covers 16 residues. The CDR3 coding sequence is TGTGCCAGCAGTCCGGTCGGGTTCCCCAGGCAAGAGACCCAGTACTTC. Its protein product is CASSPVGFPRQETQYF.

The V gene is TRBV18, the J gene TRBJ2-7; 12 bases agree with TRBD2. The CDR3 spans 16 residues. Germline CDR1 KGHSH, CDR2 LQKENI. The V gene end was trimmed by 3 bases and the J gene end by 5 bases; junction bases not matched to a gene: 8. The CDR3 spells CASSPPPSGRVNEQYF. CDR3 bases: TGTGCCAGCTCACCGCCCCCTAGCGGGAGGGTCAACGAGCAGTACTTC.

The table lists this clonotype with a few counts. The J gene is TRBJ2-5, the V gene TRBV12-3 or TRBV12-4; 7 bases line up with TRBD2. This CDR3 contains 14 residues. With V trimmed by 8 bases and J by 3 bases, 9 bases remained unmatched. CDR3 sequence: CASGRGGSEETQYF. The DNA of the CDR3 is TGTGCCAGCGGCCGCGGCGGGAGTGAAGAGACCCAGTACTTC.

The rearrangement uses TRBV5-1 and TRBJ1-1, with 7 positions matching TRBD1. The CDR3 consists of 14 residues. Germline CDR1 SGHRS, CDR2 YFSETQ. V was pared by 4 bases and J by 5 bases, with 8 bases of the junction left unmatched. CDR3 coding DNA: TGCGCCAGCAGCGCTGGACAGGATTTAACTGAAGCTTTCTTT. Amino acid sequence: CASSAGQDLTEAFF.

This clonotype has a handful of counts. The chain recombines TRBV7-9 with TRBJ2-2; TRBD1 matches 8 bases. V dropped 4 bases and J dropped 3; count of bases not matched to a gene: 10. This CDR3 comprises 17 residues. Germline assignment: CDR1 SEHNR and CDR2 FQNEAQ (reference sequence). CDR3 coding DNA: TGTGCCAGCAGCTGGCCCAGTGACAGGGGATACACCGGGGAGCTGTTTTTT. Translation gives CASSWPSDRGYTGELFF.

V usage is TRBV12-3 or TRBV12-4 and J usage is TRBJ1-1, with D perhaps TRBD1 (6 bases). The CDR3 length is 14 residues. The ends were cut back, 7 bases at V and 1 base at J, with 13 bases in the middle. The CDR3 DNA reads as TGTGCCAGCATTTCCGGGACACAGAACACTGAAGCTTTCTTT. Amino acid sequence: CASISGTQNTEAFF.

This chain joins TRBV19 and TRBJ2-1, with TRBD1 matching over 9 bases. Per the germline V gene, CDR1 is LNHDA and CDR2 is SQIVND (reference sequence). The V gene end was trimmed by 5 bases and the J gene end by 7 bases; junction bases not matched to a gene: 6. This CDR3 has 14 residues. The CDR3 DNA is TGTGCCAGTAGTTCCGGGACAGGGTTTAATGAGCAGTTCTTC. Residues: CASSSGTGFNEQFF.

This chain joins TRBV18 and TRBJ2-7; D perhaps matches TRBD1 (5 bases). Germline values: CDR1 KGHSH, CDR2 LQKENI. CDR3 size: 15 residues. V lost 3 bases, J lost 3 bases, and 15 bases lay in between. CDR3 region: CASSPGLAAVYEQYF. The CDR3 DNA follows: TGTGCCAGCTCACCGGGGCTGGCGGCGGTCTACGAGCAGTACTTC.

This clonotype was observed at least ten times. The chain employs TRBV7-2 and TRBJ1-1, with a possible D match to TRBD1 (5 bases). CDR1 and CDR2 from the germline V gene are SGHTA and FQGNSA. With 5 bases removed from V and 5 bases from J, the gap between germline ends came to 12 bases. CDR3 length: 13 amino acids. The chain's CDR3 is CASSRRVTTEAFF. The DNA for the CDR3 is TGTGCCAGCAGCCGCAGGGTAACGACTGAAGCTTTCTTT.

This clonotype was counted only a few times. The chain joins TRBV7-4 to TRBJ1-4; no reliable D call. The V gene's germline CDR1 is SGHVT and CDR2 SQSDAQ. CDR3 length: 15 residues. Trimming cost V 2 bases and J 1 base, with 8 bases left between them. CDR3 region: CASSLPRGTNEKLFF. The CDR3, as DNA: TGTGCCAGCAGCTTACCTCGGGGAACTAATGAAAAACTGTTTTTT.